The clone carrying this T cell receptor (beta chain) was observed once. This CDR3 spans 15 amino acids. Germline CDR1 reads SGHVS; CDR2 reads FQNEAQ. The V gene lost 1 base and the J gene lost 3 bases, with 13 bases spanning the gap. The time point here: newly diagnosed GD, antithyroid drugs for less than 3 months. TCR sequences were obtained from RNA taken from PBMCs. By American Thyroid Association guidelines, Graves' disease was diagnosed in the cohort. Patients hailed from an endocrinology department in Xi'an, China. According to the study, TCR beta libraries were built with iRepertoire HTBI primers and CDR3-region Arm-PCR. TCRdb fed the multiplex PCR reads into MiXCR, producing one record per CDR3 protein. The repertoire holds about 540,000 distinct CDR3 sequences, with 13% as singletons. This sample was taken from a study of regulatory T cells in long-lasting Graves disease. Study-wide background: Newly diagnosed Graves' patients had under 3 months of antithyroid drugs.

The same specimen was also included in a second study, on T cells in Graves' hyperthyroidism and ophthalmopathy. That report notes: Blood samples included most of the expanded thyroid clonotypes exceeding 0.001.

This sample comprised peripheral blood mononuclear cells (PBMCs), obtained at new diagnosis, from a patient treated with antithyroid drugs. The chain has TRBV7-8 and TRBJ2-7; D is perhaps TRBD1 or TRBD2 (5 bases each). This sequence originates from a man in his thirties or forties with Graves disease. CDR3 nucleotides: TGTGCCAGCAGCTTAGAACCGGGACGGCTCTACGAGCAGTACTTC. This sequence encodes CASSLEPGRLYEQYF.